Following are 15 T cell receptor beta chains from one sample sequenced in a study of response to subunit inactivated influenza vaccine. TCRdb reprocessed the RT-PCR reads with MiXCR, giving one entry per CDR3 protein. The sample yields roughly 700,000 distinct CDR3 sequences, 15% to 19% seen once. The sequences come from PBMCs from blood, collected approximately 13 days after vaccination. These receptors came from a man in his fifties or sixties who received an inactivated influenza vaccine.

This clonotype was counted between two and nine times. The rearrangement links TRBV6-1 to TRBJ1-2; TRBD1 aligns across 8 bases. Germline V gene sequence: CDR1 MNHNS, CDR2 SASEGT. The CDR3 runs to 16 residues. V was clipped by 9 bases and J by 7 bases; unmatched bases: 19. The DNA for the CDR3 is TGTGCCAGTCGGAAGATAGACGGGACAGGTGGAGTTGGCTACACCTTC. Residues: CASRKIDGTGGVGYTF.

This clonotype has a handful of counts. This chain uses TRBV29-1 with TRBJ2-1, with 7 bases fitting TRBD2. There are 17 residues in the CDR3. The V and J ends lost 3 bases and 6 bases, in that order; junction bases with no gene match: 17. Germline CDR1 SQVTM, CDR2 ANQGSEA. The CDR3 nucleotides read TGCAGCGTTGAGGGGGGGAGACCTCTTTTATTAGTCAATGAGCAGTTCTTC. Its protein product is CSVEGGRPLLLVNEQFF.

The sample holds many counts of this clonotype. V and J are TRBV29-1 and TRBJ2-5, with D possibly being TRBD2 (6 bases). The V gene lost 5 bases and the J gene lost 10 bases, with 17 bases spanning the gap. CDR1 and CDR2 (germline): SQVTM, ANQGSEA. This CDR3 has 12 amino acids. CDR3 sequence (DNA): TGCAGCGTTTTGGGACTTGGAGGGAACCAGTACTTC. Amino acid sequence: CSVLGLGGNQYF.

This clonotype was observed a handful of times. The gene calls are TRBV27 and TRBJ2-2; D perhaps matches TRBD2 (6 bases). CDR3 length: 16 amino acids. V lost 1 base and J lost 6, with 15 bases in between. CDR1 and CDR2 from the germline V gene are MNHEY and SMNVEV (reference sequence). The chain's CDR3 is CASSLLSLAIPGELFF. The CDR3 DNA sequence: TGTGCCAGCAGTTTATTATCACTAGCTATCCCCGGGGAGCTGTTTTTT.

The rearrangement links TRBV3-1 to TRBJ1-1, with D unresolved. This CDR3 has 15 residues. Trimming stripped 0 bases from V and 5 bases from J, with 13 bases between. Germline V CDR1 and CDR2: LGHDT, YNNKEL (reference sequence). CDR3 bases: TGTGCCAGCAGCCAAGATCCCCCGGGAGGGACTGAAGCTTTCTTT. Its protein product is CASSQDPPGGTEAFF.

This clonotype occurred a few times. This chain uses TRBV12-3 or TRBV12-4 with TRBJ2-7, with 9 bases identical to TRBD1. V shed 2 bases and J 6 bases; nucleotides not matched to a gene: 11. This CDR3 contains 16 residues. CDR3 sequence reads: CASSLLAQGARVEQYF. The CDR3 DNA is TGTGCCAGCAGTTTACTAGCACAGGGGGCAAGAGTCGAGCAGTACTTC.

This clonotype was seen a few times. The V and J genes are TRBV7-9 and TRBJ1-2; the D is unclear. The V and J ends lost 5 bases and 7 bases respectively, with 14 bases between them. The CDR3 is 13 amino acids. Germline-derived CDR1 and CDR2 are SEHNR and FQNEAQ (reference sequence). In DNA form, the CDR3 reads TGTGCCAGCAGCCCCCCCCGGGGAGCTGGCTACACCTTC. Protein: CASSPPRGAGYTF.

This clonotype was observed a handful of times. The V call is TRBV12-3 or TRBV12-4, the J call TRBJ2-3; D is unresolved. This CDR3 has 16 amino acids. V lost 5 bases to trimming and J lost 2 bases, with 17 bases between them. The CDR3 DNA reads as TGTGCCAGCAGTCCCAATCTACAGACCCCCACAGATACGCAGTATTTT. Translated, it gives CASSPNLQTPTDTQYF.

This clonotype was seen ten or more times. The gene calls are TRBV6-1 and TRBJ2-7, with D maybe TRBD2 (6 bases). Germline V gene sequence: CDR1 MNHNS, CDR2 SASEGT. This CDR3 is built from 14 residues. V was pared by 5 bases and J by 2 bases, with 13 bases between. The CDR3, as DNA: TGTGCCAGCAGTCTTAGCGGAGAGACCTACGAGCAGTACTTC. Translation: CASSLSGETYEQYF.

This clonotype was detected only a few times. The rearrangement joins TRBV20-1 to TRBJ2-1, with D unresolved. The V gene lost 6 bases and the J gene lost 9 bases, with 12 bases spanning the gap. The CDR3 is made up of 11 amino acids. Germline V gives CDR1 DFQATT, CDR2 SNEGSKA (reference sequence). The CDR3 DNA reads as TGCAGTGCCACCCGGCCACCTGAGCAGTTCTTC. Translation gives CSATRPPEQFF.

Only one count was recorded for this clonotype. The CDR3 loop reads CSVSGTGDLWGNTEAFF. CDR3 nucleotide sequence: TGCAGCGTATCCGGGACAGGGGACCTTTGGGGGAACACTGAAGCTTTCTTT. V gene TRBV29-1 combines with J gene TRBJ1-1; 10 bases line up with TRBD1. The CDR3 sequence is 17 residues long. The germline CDR1 and CDR2 sequences are SQVTM and ANQGSEA. V lost 6 bases to trimming and J lost 1 base; unmatched junction nucleotides: 14.

This clonotype was picked up many times. J is TRBJ1-5 and V is TRBV2; D not certain. V was cut by 6 bases and J by 4 bases, with 10 bases left in between. The germline CDR1 and CDR2 sequences are SNHLY and FYNNEI. The CDR3 covers 13 residues. This CDR3 reads CASSLNPNQPQHF. In nucleotides, the CDR3 is TGTGCCAGCAGCTTAAATCCAAATCAGCCCCAGCATTTT.

The genes are TRBV12-3 or TRBV12-4 and TRBJ1-6, with a tentative D call TRBD1 (5 bases). Trimming pared 8 bases from V and 0 bases from J, leaving 11 bases between. The CDR3 loop spans 15 amino acids. CDR3 loop: CASHPGGSYNSPLHF. The CDR3 bases are TGTGCCAGCCATCCGGGGGGCTCCTATAATTCACCCCTCCACTTT.

The chain couples TRBV29-1 to TRBJ2-7; 7 nucleotides agree with TRBD1. Germline loops: CDR1 SQVTM, CDR2 ANQGSEA. The junction had 3 bases not matched to a gene; V was cut back by 4 bases and J by 0 bases. The CDR3 has 13 residues. CDR3 sequence reads: CSVGDSFSYEQYF. For the CDR3, the DNA is TGCAGCGTTGGGGACAGCTTCTCCTACGAGCAGTACTTC.

CDR3 residues: CSARGRELDEQYF. The DNA for the CDR3 is TGCAGTGCTAGAGGCCGGGAACTCGACGAGCAGTACTTC. The chain joins TRBV20-1 to TRBJ2-7; D might be TRBD2 (5 bases). This CDR3 region has 13 residues. The germline CDR1 and CDR2 sequences are DFQATT and SNEGSKA (reference sequence). V shed 1 base and J shed 5 bases, with 12 bases lying between them.